The 32 T cell receptor beta chains reported below all come from one sample, sequenced in a study of blood T cell repertoires in COVID-19. The assay was immunoSEQ multiplex PCR, and TCRdb's table has in-frame clones only and misses some. The sample lists around 140,000 clones; around 88% were seen once. The sample comprised peripheral blood. The receptors come from a man between 50 and 59 years old with acute or convalescent COVID-19.

As to this clone: The junction differs from germline at one of its ends, possibly a read error. This specimen includes other DNA sequences encoding the same CDR3. The chain joins TRBV5-4 to TRBJ2-2, with TRBD1 identical over 10 bases. The CDR3 runs 16 residues. Looked up from germline, CDR1 is SGHNT and CDR2 is YYREEE (reference sequence). As DNA, the CDR3 is TGTGCCAGCAGCGCCCCCCGGGACAGGGGAGGCGGGGAGCTATTTTTT. Residues: CASSAPRDRGGGELFF.

The chain employs TRBV10-3 and TRBJ1-1; 9 bases fit TRBD1. This CDR3 has 13 residues. The V gene end was trimmed by 3 bases and the J gene end by 11 bases; junction bases not matched to a gene: 7. The germline V gene has CDR1 ENHRY and CDR2 SYGVKD. Written as DNA, the CDR3 is TGTGCCATCAGTGATGACAGGGGGTCGGGGGCTTTCTTT. Translating gives CAISDDRGSGAFF.

This clone has only one observation. This sequence joins TRBV28 and TRBJ1-1; TRBD1 might be the D (6 bases). The CDR3 runs 15 residues. The germline gives CDR1 MDHEN, CDR2 SYDVKM. The V gene lost 3 bases and the J gene lost 1 base, with 12 bases spanning the gap. DNA for the CDR3: TGTGCCAGCAGTTTGGGGGCTGCGGGGAACACTGAAGCTTTCTTT. Translation gives CASSLGAAGNTEAFF.

V gene TRBV5-1 combines with J gene TRBJ1-3, with D perhaps matching TRBD1 (6 bases). CDR3 length: 16 residues. Per the germline V gene, CDR1 is SGHRS and CDR2 is YFSETQ. The V end lost 4 bases, the J end lost 0 bases, and 14 bases lay between the germline ends. CDR3 in DNA: TGCGCCAGCAGCCCAACGCCACAGGGCTCTGGAAACACCATATATTTT. It is translated as CASSPTPQGSGNTIYF.

The DNA of the CDR3 is TGCGCCAGCAGCTTGGTGGGGTCAGGGGTAATGAACACTGAAGCTTTCTTT. It translates to CASSLVGSGVMNTEAFF. This chain connects TRBV5-1 to TRBJ1-1; TRBD1 is a possible D gene (6 bases). The germline gives CDR1 SGHRS, CDR2 YFSETQ. The CDR3 consists of 17 residues. V lost 0 bases and J 0 bases, leaving 15 bases between the germline ends.

The chain combines TRBV18 with TRBJ1-6, with 11 bases aligning to TRBD1. Germline lookup yields CDR1 KGHSH and CDR2 LQKENI. This CDR3 is 15 amino acids long. V lost 6 bases and J lost 7; bases outside the gene matches: 5. CDR3 in DNA: TGTGCCAGCTCTTCCGGGACAGGGGGAAATTCACCCCTCCACTTT. Protein product: CASSSGTGGNSPLHF.

V is TRBV6-5 and J is TRBJ1-1, with TRBD1 identical over 9 bases. CDR1 and CDR2 from the germline V gene are MNHEY and SVGAGI. The CDR3 length is 15 residues. V lost 1 base and J lost 6; bases outside the gene matches: 6. CDR3 nucleotide sequence: TGTGCCAGCAGTTACTTATGGACAGGGGAGGCTGAAGCTTTCTTT. The encoded protein is CASSYLWTGEAEAFF.

The chain links TRBV28 to TRBJ1-2; 10 positions agree with TRBD1. CDR3 size: 14 residues. V shed 6 bases, J shed 8 bases, and the junction held 9 bases outside the gene matches. The germline gives CDR1 MDHEN, CDR2 SYDVKM. The DNA for the CDR3 is TGTGCCAGCAGCGACAGGGGGCGGTTGTGGGGCTACACCTTC. This sequence encodes CASSDRGRLWGYTF.

The chain uses TRBV2 and TRBJ1-1; a possible D gene is TRBD1 (5 bases). The germline V and J ends were trimmed by 10 bases and 5 bases, with 14 bases remaining between them. Germline CDR1 is SNHLY and CDR2 is FYNNEI. The CDR3 loop spans 12 amino acids. The CDR3 loop is CATGGEWTEAFF. The CDR3 DNA follows: TGTGCCACTGGGGGGGAATGGACTGAAGCTTTCTTT.

This chain joins TRBV9 and TRBJ2-1; D might be TRBD2 (6 bases). V lost 0 bases and J 3 bases, leaving 16 bases between the germline ends. The CDR3 sequence is 17 residues long. From germline, CDR1 is SGDLS and CDR2 YYNGEE. The CDR3 DNA follows: TGTGCCAGCAGCGTAGGGTGGGGACTCGATAACTACAATGAGCAGTTCTTC. Its protein is CASSVGWGLDNYNEQFF.

The table lists this clone with a count of one. V usage is TRBV5-6 and J usage is TRBJ1-2, with 7 bases fitting TRBD1. V was pared by 4 bases and J by 3 bases, with 6 bases of the junction left unmatched. The CDR3 spans 14 residues. The germline CDR1 and CDR2 sequences are SGHDT and YYEEEE. DNA for the CDR3: TGTGCCAGCAGCGGGAAAGGGACAGACTATGGCTACACCTTC. It encodes CASSGKGTDYGYTF.

The chain uses TRBV10-2 and TRBJ2-1; 9 positions match TRBD1. V dropped 7 bases and J dropped 0; count of bases not matched to a gene: 10. Per germline, CDR1 WSHSY and CDR2 SAAADI. The length of the CDR3 is 17 residues. The CDR3 DNA follows: TGCGCCAGCACAGACAGGGGGAAAGTGGGCTCCTACAATGAGCAGTTCTTC. It codes for CASTDRGKVGSYNEQFF.

This clone was counted a few times. The chain links TRBV15 to TRBJ1-2; no reliable D call. Trimming took off 9 bases at V and 1 base at J, with 15 bases between the two ends. Germline V gene sequence: CDR1 LNHNV, CDR2 YYDKDF (reference sequence). The CDR3 runs 14 residues. This CDR3 reads CATRPGFGNYGYTF. DNA for the CDR3: TGTGCCACAAGGCCGGGATTCGGTAACTATGGCTACACCTTC.

V usage is TRBV14 and J usage is TRBJ1-2; weak D call: TRBD1 (6 bases). Germline-derived CDR1 and CDR2 are SGHDN and FVKESK. This CDR3 contains 15 residues. V shed 2 bases and J shed 4 bases, with 14 bases lying between them. CDR3 amino acids: CASSQSGTGPYGYTF. CDR3 in DNA: TGTGCCAGCAGCCAATCGGGCACAGGGCCCTATGGCTACACCTTC.

The V gene is TRBV12-3 or TRBV12-4, the J gene TRBJ1-1; no reliable D call. Trimming stripped 7 bases from V and 8 bases from J, with 17 bases between. The CDR3 runs to 13 residues. The CDR3 reads CASNLMTHWEAFF. Here the CDR3 DNA reads TGTGCCAGCAACCTCATGACACACTGGGAAGCTTTCTTT.

This clone has a handful of counts. The CDR3 reads CASSPPQGTGGYTF. For the CDR3, the DNA is TGTGCCAGCAGTCCCCCGCAGGGTACAGGAGGCTACACCTTC. The chain is built from TRBV6-6 and TRBJ1-2; the D gene is possibly TRBD1 (5 bases). CDR3 length: 14 amino acids. V lost 5 bases to trimming and J lost 8 bases, with 18 bases between them. From germline, CDR1 is MNHNY and CDR2 SVGAGI (reference sequence).

The chain employs TRBV9 and TRBJ2-1; 8 nucleotides match TRBD2. Germline V gene data show CDR1 as SGDLS and CDR2 as YYNGEE. After removal of 2 bases from V and 1 base from J, the junction contained 2 bases not matched to a gene. The CDR3 contains 15 residues. The CDR3 coding sequence is TGTGCCAGCAGCGTGGAGCGGGAGTCCTACAATGAGCAGTTCTTC. Protein sequence: CASSVERESYNEQFF.

The V call is TRBV11-3, the J call TRBJ2-1, with a weak D call TRBD2 (5 bases). The CDR3 sequence is 17 residues long. V was cut by 0 bases and J by 9 bases, with 21 bases left in between. From germline, CDR1 is SGHNT and CDR2 YENEEA. The CDR3 is CASSLDGTHPEASEQFF. As DNA, the CDR3 is TGTGCCAGCAGCTTAGATGGAACACACCCGGAGGCAAGTGAGCAGTTCTTC.

This chain uses TRBV7-6 with TRBJ2-7; D is unresolved. V dropped 2 bases and J dropped 6 bases, with 11 bases sitting between them. Germline CDR1 and CDR2: SGHVS and FNYEAQ. CDR3 length: 13 amino acids. CDR3 sequence (DNA): TGTGCCAGCAGCTTATTCCCGCGAGGCGAGCAGTACTTC. Amino acid sequence: CASSLFPRGEQYF.

This sequence joins TRBV11-2 and TRBJ2-3; the D gene is possibly TRBD2 (5 bases). CDR3 size: 13 residues. Trimming pared 8 bases from V and 0 bases from J, leaving 9 bases between. The germline V gene encodes CDR1 SGHAT and CDR2 FQNNGV. The CDR3: CASRRSSTDTQYF. Written as DNA, the CDR3 is TGTGCCAGCCGGAGGTCTAGCACAGATACGCAGTATTTT.

V and J are TRBV5-6 and TRBJ2-2; 8 nucleotides align to TRBD1. With 2 bases clipped from V and 1 base from J, the junction kept 1 base outside the gene matches. Germline CDR1 is SGHDT and CDR2 is YYEEEE. The CDR3 length is 15 residues. The CDR3 DNA is TGTGCCAGCAGCTTCACAGGGGGGAACACCGGGGAGCTGTTTTTT. Protein sequence: CASSFTGGNTGELFF.

The CDR3 sequence is CASSPVRNTEAFF. The CDR3 DNA is TGTGCCAGCTCACCAGTGCGGAACACTGAAGCTTTCTTT. V usage is TRBV18 and J usage is TRBJ1-1; D call uncertain. The CDR3 is made up of 13 amino acids. The ends were cut back, 2 bases at V and 1 base at J, with 5 bases in the middle. Germline V gene lookup returns CDR1 KGHSH and CDR2 LQKENI.

This clone was seen a single time. At one boundary the junction diverges from the germline segment, which might be a read error. This chain links TRBV7-7 with TRBJ2-2; 7 bases match TRBD1. The CDR3 loop spans 16 amino acids. From germline, CDR1 is SSHAT and CDR2 FNYEAQ (reference sequence). The CDR3 DNA sequence: TGTGCTAGCAGCTTGACAGGACAGGTGAACACCGGGGAGCTGTTTTTT. Translating it yields CASSLTGQVNTGELFF.

J is TRBJ1-2 and V is TRBV29-1, with TRBD1 matching 10 bases. Trimming took 3 bases from V and 7 from J; bases not matched to a gene: 5. Germline assignment: CDR1 SQVTM and CDR2 ANQGSEA. The CDR3 extends over 13 amino acids. Here the CDR3 DNA reads TGCAGCGTTGAGACAGGGGGCTTCAGTGGCTACACCTTC. Translated, it gives CSVETGGFSGYTF. Using reference TRBV29-1 and TRBJ1-2 for the parts outside the CDR3, the full variable domain is SAVISQKPSRDICQRGTSLTIQCQVDSQVTMMFWYRQQPGQSLTLIATANQGSEATYESGFVIDKFPISRPNLTFSTLTVSNMSPEDSSIYLCSVETGGFSGYTFGSGTRLTVV.

The chain employs TRBV19 and TRBJ1-4; D remains unclear. V lost 2 bases to trimming and J lost 0 bases, with 7 bases between them. CDR3 length equals 15 residues. Germline CDR1 LNHDA, CDR2 SQIVND (reference sequence). CDR3 loop: CASSIQTATNEKLFF. As DNA, the CDR3 is TGTGCCAGTAGTATACAGACTGCAACTAATGAAAAACTGTTTTTT.

The genes are TRBV3-1 (or the pseudogene TRBV3-2) and TRBJ1-2; weak D call: TRBD1 (5 bases). This CDR3 spans 13 amino acids. Per the germline V gene, CDR1 is LGHDT and CDR2 is YNNKEL (reference sequence). Trimming pared 4 bases from V and 8 bases from J, leaving 14 bases between. CDR3 sequence (DNA): TGTGCCAGCAGCCCCGGGGGTCCAAGGGGCTACACCTTC. It translates to CASSPGGPRGYTF.

This chain uses TRBV6-6 with TRBJ2-5; 8 positions match TRBD2. Germline values: CDR1 MNHNY, CDR2 SVGAGI (reference sequence). The CDR3 has 14 residues. Trimming cost V 5 bases and J 1 base; bases outside gene matches: 3. CDR3 coding DNA: TGTGCCAGCAGTATAGCGGGGCCCCAAGAGACCCAGTACTTC. Translation gives CASSIAGPQETQYF.

The chain couples TRBV20-1 to TRBJ1-6, with D uncertain. Per the germline V gene, CDR1 is DFQATT and CDR2 is SNEGSKA (reference sequence). The CDR3 is made up of 11 amino acids. V gave up 3 bases and J gave up 9 bases, with 6 bases separating them. The CDR3 sequence is CSASPSSPLHF. The CDR3 DNA reads as TGCAGTGCTAGCCCGTCTTCACCCCTCCACTTT.

This clone came up once. CDR3 residues: CASFRQGNTEAFF. DNA for the CDR3: TGTGCCAGCTTTCGGCAGGGGAACACTGAAGCTTTCTTT. The V gene is TRBV5-6, the J gene TRBJ1-1, with D possibly matching TRBD1 (5 bases). The CDR3 extends over 13 amino acids. V was trimmed by 7 bases and J by 1 base, leaving 11 bases between them. Germline CDR1 reads SGHDT; CDR2 reads YYEEEE.

The chain recombines TRBV14 with TRBJ2-1, with 8 nucleotides matching TRBD2. The CDR3 has 13 amino acids. From germline, CDR1 is SGHDN and CDR2 FVKESK. Trimming at V came to 4 bases and at J to 7 bases, leaving 3 bases not matched to a gene. The CDR3 DNA follows: TGTGCCAGCAGCCGTATAGCGGGAAATGAGCAGTTCTTC. Residues: CASSRIAGNEQFF.

V is TRBV11-2 and J is TRBJ2-5, with D possibly TRBD2 on 6 matching bases. The germline gives CDR1 SGHAT, CDR2 FQNNGV. The V end lost 5 bases, the J end lost 2 bases, and 15 bases lay between the germline ends. The CDR3 extends over 15 amino acids. The CDR3 DNA reads TGTGCCAGCAGCACGGGGGTAATTGAACAAGAGACCCAGTACTTC. Encoded protein: CASSTGVIEQETQYF.

V and J are TRBV5-6 and TRBJ1-2; perhaps TRBD1 as D (6 bases). Per germline, CDR1 SGHDT and CDR2 YYEEEE. The CDR3 has 14 amino acids. The V and J ends lost 0 bases and 6 bases respectively, with 12 bases between them. The CDR3 sequence: CASSLDAGVNGYTF. The CDR3 DNA reads TGTGCCAGCAGCTTGGACGCAGGGGTGAATGGCTACACCTTC.